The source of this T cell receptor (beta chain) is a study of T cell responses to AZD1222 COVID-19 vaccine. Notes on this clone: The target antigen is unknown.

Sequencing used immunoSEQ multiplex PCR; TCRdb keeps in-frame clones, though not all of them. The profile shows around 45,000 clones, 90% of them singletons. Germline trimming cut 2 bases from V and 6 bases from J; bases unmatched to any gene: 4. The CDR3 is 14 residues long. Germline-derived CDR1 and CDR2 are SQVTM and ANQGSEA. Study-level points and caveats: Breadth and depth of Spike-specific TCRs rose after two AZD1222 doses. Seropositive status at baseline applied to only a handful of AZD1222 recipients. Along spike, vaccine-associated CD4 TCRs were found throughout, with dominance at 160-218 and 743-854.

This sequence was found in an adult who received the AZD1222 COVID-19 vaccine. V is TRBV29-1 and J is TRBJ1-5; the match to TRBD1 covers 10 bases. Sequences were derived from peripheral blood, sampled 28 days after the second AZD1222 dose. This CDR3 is CSVEWTGGFQPQHF. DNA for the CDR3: TGCAGCGTTGAATGGACAGGGGGGTTTCAGCCCCAGCATTTT. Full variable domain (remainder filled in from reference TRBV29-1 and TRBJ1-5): SAVISQKPSRDICQRGTSLTIQCQVDSQVTMMFWYRQQPGQSLTLIATANQGSEATYESGFVIDKFPISRPNLTFSTLTVSNMSPEDSSIYLCSVEWTGGFQPQHFGDGTRLSIL.